This T cell receptor (beta chain) came from a study of shared clonotypes between healthy human individuals. Broader study findings: The low donor count limited represented genetic and exposure-history diversity.

The CDR3 is made up of 15 amino acids. Germline V CDR1 and CDR2: LGHNA, YSLEER. V gave up 3 bases and J gave up 8 bases; unmatched junction bases: 8. With regard to this clone: Its antigen remains unidentified.

Genomic DNA from each subset was divided evenly over several immunoSEQ plates. Using immunoSEQ multiplex PCR, the repertoire was profiled, and TCRdb retains in-frame clones only, with some absent. The sample has 1,500,000 or so clones, just under 99% seen once. The receptor comes from a man aged 25-45 years in good health. The sample consisted of naive CD4+ T cells sorted from blood. Subset reported: CD45RA+ positively selected. The chain carries TRBV4-3 and TRBJ1-2; 11 nucleotides match TRBD1. The CDR3 coding sequence is TGCGCCAGCAGCCATCCAGGACAGGGGGCAGGGGGCTACACCTTC. It specifies CASSHPGQGAGGYTF.